This section outlines one T cell receptor (beta chain) sequence together with its context. There is no known antigen for this receptor. No qualities accompany the bases; no much larger clone lies one base away. Including the terminal cysteine and phenylalanine, the CDR3 comprises 12 residues. Solely the CDR3 DNA is kept, with 36 bases framed from the first base. From the germline V gene (reference sequence), CDR1 is SEHNR and CDR2 is FQNEAQ. V was cut back by 6 bases and J by 4 bases, leaving a gap of 7 bases between them. The source of the sample is a study of blood T cell repertoires in COVID-19 (dated by TCRdb to the early 2020s). Background on the whole study: Samples covering the acute and convalescent phases of COVID-19 were provided by collaborators in the United States, Italy and Spain. The prospective study material was composed of cDNA or gDNA derived from T cells, B-cell-depleted T cells, or PBMCs. Deeply sampled blood TCRbeta repertoires from subjects exposed to, actively infected with, or recovered from COVID-19 were included in the dataset. The repertoires were made available in a free public database intended to serve as a resource for research on the immune response to SARS-CoV-2. Samples came from the ongoing ImmuneRACE study (first 160 participants) plus 1,254 subjects from 6 global collaborators. The sample metadata nearly always contained a de-identified subject ID, COVID-19 status, age in years and sex. Where HLA class I and class II types were available, the types were taken from metadata supplied by the sample provider, not from assay-based typing.

TCRbeta CDR3 regions were amplified from genomic DNA by means of the immunoSEQ Assay, a bias-controlled multiplex PCR. Per the authors' processing: Within the assay, amplification of reference gene primers was used to estimate how many nucleated cells each sample contained. To quantify the absolute abundance of each unique TCRbeta CDR3 rearrangement, sequence reads were collapsed and filtered. For each sample, productive Simpson clonality was calculated by taking the square root of Simpson's diversity index across productive rearrangements. In its TCRdb copy, this immuneACCESS table keeps in-frame sequences only and misses some clones. Where compared with another copy, unresolved V genes explain less than half of these, and the others have no known cause. V and J calls plus clone size are reproduced from that table; the DNA served to infer D and trimming. This sample lists around 470,000 clones; roughly 87% were detected once. The top ten clones comprise 0.75% to 0.9% of the sample.

At one collaborating source in Seattle, patients were enrolled during active infection and were followed longitudinally through the course of disease. Whole blood was collected in K2EDTA tubes by collaborating institutions according to the institutions' own protocols. For TCRbeta analysis, collaborator samples were shipped as frozen whole blood, as isolated PBMCs, or as DNA extracted from either sample type. What the work shows at the level of the full study, not this receptor alone: The quantity of clinical and demographic metadata differed by source and by participant and was supplied without curation.

The source is a man aged 18 to 30 with COVID-19, enrolled during active disease. Here the chain combines TRBV7-9 and TRBJ1-5; the D gene remains uncertain. The sample consisted of peripheral blood. The sequence in DNA is TGTGCCAGCAGTTCTTATAATCAGCCCCAGCATTTT. The encoded protein is CASSSYNQPQHF.